Each of the 17 T cell receptor beta chains below was sequenced from the same sample in a study of circulating and synovial CD4+ cells in juvenile arthritis. The table came from immunoSEQ multiplex PCR; TCRdb's copy has only in-frame clones and leaves some out. The sample yields fewer than 35,000 clones, about 95% seen once. Sequenced material: CD4+ T cells from blood. All receptors derive from a human donor with juvenile idiopathic arthritis.

The chain links TRBV6-5 to TRBJ1-1; D gene ambiguous. In germline, CDR1 is MNHEY, CDR2 SVGAGI. V dropped 5 bases and J dropped 0 bases, with 13 bases sitting between them. The CDR3 is 15 amino acids. In nucleotides, the CDR3 is TGTGCCAGCAGTCGAAAGGGAGAACTGAACACTGAAGCTTTCTTT. Its translation is CASSRKGELNTEAFF.

This chain uses TRBV6-4 with TRBJ2-1, with D perhaps TRBD2 (7 bases). The V gene's germline CDR1 is MRHNA and CDR2 SNTAGT. Trimming took 2 bases from V and 5 from J, leaving 10 bases between them. CDR3 length: 14 amino acids. CDR3 residues: CASSDEGGNNEQFF. The CDR3 DNA reads TGTGCCAGCAGTGACGAGGGGGGGAACAATGAGCAGTTCTTC.

The rearrangement links TRBV28 to TRBJ1-5, with 7 bases aligning to TRBD1. CDR1 is MDHEN and CDR2 is SYDVKM in the germline V gene. The ends lost 5 bases at V and 4 bases at J; junction bases unmatched: 23. The CDR3 spans 20 residues. The CDR3 loop is CASSAESWSRQGSPNQPQHF. CDR3 in DNA: TGTGCCAGCAGTGCCGAAAGTTGGTCGCGACAGGGTAGCCCTAATCAGCCCCAGCATTTT.

This chain joins TRBV5-8 and TRBJ1-1, with 8 nucleotides matching TRBD1. The CDR3 sequence is 14 residues long. Germline V gene lookup returns CDR1 SGHTS and CDR2 YDEGEE. Trimming removed 0 bases from V and 5 bases from J; junction bases left unmatched: 3. Written as DNA, the CDR3 is TGTGCCAGCAGCTTGGCAGGGGGCACGACTGAAGCTTTCTTT. The encoded protein is CASSLAGGTTEAFF.

The gene calls are TRBV18 and TRBJ2-3, with 11 bases identical to TRBD1. Unmatched junction bases numbered 14, after V lost 6 bases and J lost 6 bases. The CDR3 length is 17 residues. In germline, CDR1 is KGHSH, CDR2 LQKENI. CDR3 protein: CASSLYNAGTGGDTQYF. The CDR3 DNA reads as TGTGCCAGCTCTCTCTACAATGCCGGGACAGGGGGGGATACGCAGTATTTT.

This clone has just one count. The V gene is TRBV28, the J gene TRBJ2-5; possible D gene TRBD2, 5 bases. CDR1 MDHEN and CDR2 SYDVKM come from the germline V gene. The CDR3 has 12 amino acids. Trimming pared 5 bases from V and 11 bases from J, leaving 15 bases between. CDR3 DNA sequence: TGTGCCAGCAGTGTTATGATCGGGGAGCAGTACTTC. It encodes CASSVMIGEQYF.

This rearrangement joins TRBV7-2 to TRBJ1-2; 10 bases match TRBD1. The V gene's germline CDR1 is SGHTA and CDR2 FQGNSA. The V segment lost 6 bases and the J segment 6 bases; nucleotides outside the gene matches: 16. CDR3 length: 17 residues. This CDR3 is CASSRRGTGDQGDGYTF. Here the CDR3 DNA reads TGTGCCAGCAGTCGGCGGGGGACAGGGGATCAGGGGGATGGCTACACCTTC. The complete variable domain, with remaining parts taken from reference TRBV7-2 and TRBJ1-2, reads GAGVSQSPSNKVTEKGKDVELRCDPISGHTALYWYRQSLGQGLEFLIYFQGNSAPDKSGLPSDRFSAERTGGSVSTLTIQRTQQEDSAVYLCASSRRGTGDQGDGYTFGSGTRLTVV.

This chain links TRBV11-3 with TRBJ2-3, with D possibly being TRBD1 (5 bases). The CDR3 runs to 14 residues. Germline V gives CDR1 SGHNT, CDR2 YENEEA. Deletions cut 2 bases from V and 4 bases from J, with 10 bases between. CDR3 sequence reads: CASSLPTGPDTQYF. CDR3 nucleotide sequence: TGTGCCAGCAGCTTACCCACAGGCCCAGATACGCAGTATTTT.

The table lists this clone with a count of one. This chain joins TRBV28 and TRBJ2-5; the D gene is possibly TRBD2 (6 bases). CDR1 MDHEN and CDR2 SYDVKM come from the germline V gene. The CDR3 contains 13 residues. Trimming took off 5 bases at V and 5 bases at J, with 12 bases between the two ends. The CDR3 here is CASSRNGGETQYF. The DNA for the CDR3 is TGTGCCAGCAGTCGAAACGGGGGTGAGACCCAGTACTTC.

The CDR3 DNA is TGTGCCAGCAGCTTAGAAGGAGATGGCTACACCTTC. The encoded protein is CASSLEGDGYTF. The chain combines TRBV7-2 with TRBJ1-2; D uncertain. The CDR3 consists of 12 residues. Germline CDR1 and CDR2: SGHTA and FQGNSA. Trimming shortened V by 1 base and J by 6 bases, and 6 bases separated the two germline ends.

Concerning this clone: One end of the junction fails to match germline, which may point to a read error. CDR3 DNA sequence: TGTGCCAGCAGCTTCGGACAGGGGCTGAACACTGAAGCTCTCTTT. Protein: CASSFGQGLNTEALF. V gene TRBV5-8 combines with J gene TRBJ1-1, with 9 bases matching TRBD1. Germline V lookup: CDR1 SGHTS, CDR2 YDEGEE. This CDR3 has 15 amino acids.

J is TRBJ1-3 and V is TRBV27, with D maybe TRBD1 (6 bases). Germline V gene sequence: CDR1 MNHEY, CDR2 SMNVEV (reference sequence). This CDR3 has 14 residues. With 5 bases removed from V and 3 bases from J, the gap between germline ends came to 11 bases. The CDR3 loop is CASSTGSNGNTIYF. CDR3 coding DNA: TGTGCCAGCAGTACAGGGTCGAATGGAAACACCATATATTTT.

This sequence joins TRBV9 and TRBJ1-5; the D is unclear. Between the trimmed V and J ends, which lost 0 bases and 4 bases, there was a span of 11 bases. This CDR3 region has 15 residues. Germline V gene data show CDR1 as SGDLS and CDR2 as YYNGEE. For the CDR3, the DNA is TGTGCCAGCAGCGTAGGGCATTCGGGGAATCAGCCCCAGCATTTT. The encoded protein is CASSVGHSGNQPQHF.

This clone has a single count. The chain is built from TRBV2 and TRBJ2-5, with D possibly matching TRBD1 (5 bases). Trimming stripped 3 bases from V and 2 bases from J, with 10 bases between. The CDR3 consists of 14 residues. CDR1 and CDR2 (germline): SNHLY, FYNNEI. CDR3 coding DNA: TGTGCCAGCAGTGACGGTAGGGGTCAAGAGACCCAGTACTTC. This gives the protein CASSDGRGQETQYF.

V and J are TRBV19 and TRBJ1-2, with 11 bases aligning to TRBD1. This CDR3 is 13 amino acids long. J was trimmed by 8 bases and V by 7 bases; bases with no gene match: 6. The germline V gene encodes CDR1 LNHDA and CDR2 SQIVND (reference sequence). The CDR3 region has the DNA TGTGCCAGTAAGGACAGGGGGCTAGAAGGCTACACCTTC. Protein sequence: CASKDRGLEGYTF.

This chain uses TRBV5-8 with TRBJ1-2; D gene uncertain. This CDR3 region has 17 residues. Trimming stripped 3 bases from V and 0 bases from J, with 18 bases between. Germline values: CDR1 SGHTS, CDR2 YDEGEE. CDR3 residues: CASSSLGGNVANYGYTF. The CDR3 nucleotides are TGTGCCAGCAGCTCCCTAGGAGGGAACGTGGCTAACTATGGCTACACCTTC.

The chain joins TRBV25-1 to TRBJ1-4; TRBD1 is a possible D gene (6 bases). Looked up from germline, CDR1 is MGHDK and CDR2 is SYGVNS. The CDR3 length is 14 residues. V was clipped by 0 bases and J by 6 bases, with 8 bases between them. The CDR3 DNA is TGTGCCAGCAGTGAATACAGGACAGATGAAAAACTGTTTTTT. This encodes CASSEYRTDEKLFF. The full variable domain, rest sourced from reference TRBV25-1 and TRBJ1-4, is EADIYQTPRYLVIGTGKKITLECSQTMGHDKMYWYQQDPGMELHLIHYSYGVNSTEKGDLSSESTVSRIRTEHFPLTLESARPSHTSQYLCASSEYRTDEKLFFGSGTQLSVL.